A single T cell receptor beta chain is shown here with its context. Its antigen has not been determined. One base away there is no much larger clone; base qualities are not given. The source of the sample is a study of OX40 agonist ivuxolimab in advanced cancers. Looking at the study overall: The costimulatory receptor OX40 (CD134) was targeted by ivuxolimab, a fully human IgG2 agonistic monoclonal antibody. Intravenous ivuxolimab was administered to patients every 2 weeks at six dose levels: 0.01, 0.1, 0.3, 1.5, 3 and 10 mg/kg. Among the roughly 50 dose-escalation patients, about 20 had hepatocellular carcinoma, approximately 15 melanoma, 9 renal cell carcinoma and 9 head and neck cancer. In the dose-escalation cohort, around four fifths of patients were male, and the mean age was around 60 years with a range of about 20 to 80. Prior anti-PD-1, anti-PD-L1 or anti-CTLA-4 therapy was permitted, and checkpoint inhibitors had been received by less than 45% of dose-escalation patients. Partial responses occurred in three dose-escalation patients, of whom one had hepatocellular carcinoma and two had cutaneous melanoma. The point of sequencing TCRbeta in the periphery was to test whether ivuxolimab changed TCR sequence diversity and drove clonal T-cell expansion. The paper describes the monotherapy dose-escalation part (N ≈ 49 patients) of the phase I trial of ivuxolimab.

Genomic DNA was isolated from the sorted cells so that the TCRbeta CDR3 region could be sequenced. The immunoSEQ Assay was used for sequencing of TCRbeta CDR3 regions. TCRdb mirrors the immuneACCESS table, restricted to in-frame sequences. Some clones are absent from its copies; in checked studies, under half trace to an unresolved V gene, and the reason for the others is unknown. Across this sample there are some 15,000 clones, with approximately 78% seen only once. Of the sample, more than 35% falls within the top ten clones. The trial excluded patients who had a history of autoimmune disease or were on systemic immunosuppression. Peripheral blood for TCR sequencing was drawn from every dose cohort at baseline, at cycle 4 day 1 and at cycle 7 day 1. The samples were drawn from a first-in-human, open-label, multicenter phase I dose-escalation trial of ivuxolimab. Adults with locally advanced or metastatic melanoma, renal cell, hepatocellular, or head and neck squamous cell carcinoma were enrolled in the trial. Before TCR sequencing, CD4+ and CD8+ T cells were separately sorted from peripheral blood.

Beyond this particular receptor, the publication reports: The antigen specificity of the clonally expanded peripheral T cells was not determined. Clonal expansion of both CD4+ and CD8+ blood T cells was observed from baseline to week 6 at doses 0.1 to 3.0 mg/kg. Low levels of normalized T-cell clonal expansion were also shown by some nonresponding patients. In the 0.1-3.0 mg/kg groups, partial responders had among the lowest normalized peripheral clonal expansion, particularly in CD8+ T cells. After ivuxolimab, expanded clones were on average more numerous among CD8+ T cells than among CD4+ T cells.

The germline V gene provides CDR1 SGHTA and CDR2 FQGNSA. The V end loses 1 base and the J end loses 3 bases, and a stretch of 10 bases separates them. Spanning cysteine to phenylalanine, the CDR3 consists of 15 amino acids. Kept here is only the CDR3 DNA, which spans 45 bases and is read in frame from base 1. This specimen consisted of CD4+ or CD8+ T cells sorted from blood, obtained in a trial of the OX40 agonist ivuxolimab. Here the chain combines TRBV7-2 and TRBJ1-5; there is no confident call for the D gene. This TCR was recovered from an adult with an advanced solid tumor such as melanoma, head and neck, liver or kidney cancer. In nucleotide form, the sequence is TGTGCCAGCAGCTTAGATTATTTCCTCAATCAGCCCCAGCATTTT. It is translated as CASSLDYFLNQPQHF.